The 31 T cell receptor beta chains below come from one sample, sequenced in a study of identical twins. MiXCR, applied by TCRdb to the 5' RACE reads, yields one record per CDR3 protein. The table shows around 530,000 distinct CDR3 sequences, with roughly 15% occurring only once. The data were also submitted as part of a second study, on yellow fever vaccine responses in identical twins.

Sequencing was done on a sample of CD4+ T cells sorted from blood. Receptors originate from a woman aged 18-29 years in good health.

This chain connects TRBV28 to TRBJ2-1; 11 positions match TRBD1. There are 15 residues in the CDR3. Germline V gene sequence: CDR1 MDHEN, CDR2 SYDVKM. With V trimmed by 8 bases and J by 8 bases, 11 bases remained unmatched. DNA of the CDR3: TGTGCCAGCTCTCAAAGGGGACAGGGGGTTCATGAGCAGTTCTTC. Its protein product is CASSQRGQGVHEQFF.

This clonotype was seen a few times. This chain links TRBV6-1 with TRBJ1-6; D is uncertain. The CDR3 is made up of 18 amino acids. The germline gives CDR1 MNHNS, CDR2 SASEGT. V lost 0 bases to trimming and J lost 0 bases, with 12 bases between them. CDR3: CASSEARSPSSYNSPLHF. CDR3 sequence (DNA): TGTGCCAGCAGTGAAGCGCGCAGCCCGAGCTCCTATAATTCACCCCTCCACTTT.

This clonotype was recorded a few times. CDR3 coding DNA: TGTGCCACTACGAACCGACAGTCTGTCAATGAGCAGTTCTTC. Translating it yields CATTNRQSVNEQFF. The V call is TRBV19, the J call TRBJ2-1, with TRBD1 as a possible D gene (5 bases). CDR1 and CDR2 from the germline V gene are LNHDA and SQIVND (reference sequence). CDR3 length: 14 residues. The V end lost 10 bases, the J end lost 6 bases, and 19 bases lay between the germline ends.

This clonotype was picked up a small number of times. The V call is TRBV28, the J call TRBJ2-1; maybe TRBD1 (8 bases). This CDR3 region has 15 residues. CDR1 and CDR2 from the germline V gene are MDHEN and SYDVKM. The V end was cut by 6 bases, the J end by 6 bases, with 18 bases between. CDR3 protein: CASSPGQGGINEQFF. DNA for the CDR3: TGTGCCAGCAGCCCAGGACAGGGAGGGATCAATGAGCAGTTCTTC.

The rearrangement links TRBV7-3 to TRBJ2-1; unclear D gene. The CDR3 consists of 12 residues. The germline V gene encodes CDR1 SGHTA and CDR2 FQGTGA. The V end was cut by 3 bases, the J end by 5 bases, with 5 bases between. Here the CDR3 DNA reads TGTGCCAGCAGCTTGAACAACAATGAGCAGTTCTTC. Its protein is CASSLNNNEQFF.

This clonotype was found many times. The rearrangement uses TRBV7-6 and TRBJ1-6; TRBD1 aligns across 10 bases. With V trimmed by 4 bases and J by 3 bases, 0 bases remained unmatched. The CDR3 length is 15 residues. Germline V gene lookup returns CDR1 SGHVS and CDR2 FNYEAQ. The CDR3 DNA follows: TGTGCCAGCAGCTGGGACAGGGGCTATAATTCACCCCTCCACTTT. It codes for CASSWDRGYNSPLHF.

J is TRBJ2-7 and V is TRBV12-5; D may be TRBD1 (6 bases). The CDR3 sequence is 15 residues long. Germline V CDR1 and CDR2: LGHNT, FRNRAP. The V end was cut by 2 bases, the J end by 1 base, with 12 bases between. The CDR3: CASGLRDRWSYEQYF. The CDR3 DNA follows: TGTGCTAGTGGTTTGCGAGACAGGTGGTCCTACGAGCAGTACTTC.

The chain carries TRBV7-9 and TRBJ2-3; 12 bases are a match to TRBD2. The CDR3 sequence is 16 residues long. Trimming at V came to 3 bases and at J to 6 bases, leaving 7 bases not matched to a gene. Germline V gene sequence: CDR1 SEHNR, CDR2 FQNEAQ (reference sequence). DNA for the CDR3: TGTGCCAGCAGCTTCCCTAGCGGGAGGGCCTGGGATACGCAGTATTTT. Its translation is CASSFPSGRAWDTQYF. Together with reference TRBV7-9 and TRBJ2-3, the CDR3 gives the full variable domain: DTGVSQNPRHKITKRGQNVTFRCDPISEHNRLYWYRQTLGQGPEFLTYFQNEAQLEKSRLLSDRFSAERPKGSFSTLEIQRTEQGDSAMYLCASSFPSGRAWDTQYFGPGTRLTVL.

V and J are TRBV2 and TRBJ2-4; possibly TRBD1 for D (5 bases). The CDR3 is made up of 14 amino acids. V lost 0 bases and J 9 bases, leaving 12 bases between the germline ends. Germline-derived CDR1 and CDR2 are SNHLY and FYNNEI. The CDR3 sequence is CASSEATVSGIQYF. Written as DNA, the CDR3 is TGTGCCAGCAGTGAAGCGACAGTATCTGGCATTCAGTACTTC.

V is TRBV19 and J is TRBJ2-2; 10 bases align to TRBD2. Trimming took 2 bases from V and 3 from J; bases not matched to a gene: 3. Germline V gives CDR1 LNHDA, CDR2 SQIVND (reference sequence). The CDR3 spans 16 residues. DNA of the CDR3: TGTGCCAGTAGTATATCACTAGCGGGGTACACCGGGGAGCTGTTTTTT. Residues: CASSISLAGYTGELFF.

This clonotype was observed a handful of times. The V and J genes are TRBV10-3 and TRBJ2-7; TRBD1 agrees at 7 bases. This CDR3 region has 18 residues. Germline V CDR1 and CDR2: ENHRY, SYGVKD. V shed 4 bases and J 1 base; nucleotides not matched to a gene: 16. In nucleotides, the CDR3 is TGTGCCATCAGTGCTCGAGGGGGCGACCTCGATAGGTCCTACGAGCAGTACTTC. This gives the protein CAISARGGDLDRSYEQYF.

V and J are TRBV18 and TRBJ2-3; a possible D gene is TRBD1 (10 bases). The CDR3 is 17 residues long. The ends were cut back, 4 bases at V and 6 bases at J, with 23 bases in the middle. CDR1 KGHSH and CDR2 LQKENI come from the germline V gene. CDR3 protein: CASSLTLAGQGSDTQYF. DNA for the CDR3: TGTGCCAGCTCACTCACCCTAGCGGGACAGGGGTCGGATACGCAGTATTTT.

The chain is built from TRBV12-3 or TRBV12-4 and TRBJ2-1; tentative D call: TRBD2 (5 bases). Between the trimmed V and J ends, which lost 3 bases and 8 bases, there was a span of 17 bases. The CDR3 has 15 amino acids. CDR3 sequence: CASSFGVGGKYEQFF. DNA of the CDR3: TGTGCCAGCAGTTTCGGGGTTGGTGGCAAATATGAGCAGTTCTTC.

This clonotype was counted a few times. The chain couples TRBV7-2 to TRBJ1-1; 7 bases agree with TRBD1. Germline CDR1 SGHTA, CDR2 FQGNSA. The CDR3 has 15 amino acids. V lost 5 bases and J lost 5; bases outside the gene matches: 11. In DNA form, the CDR3 reads TGTGCCAGCAGCGTCGACACAACCAGGGGGACTGAAGCTTTCTTT. The encoded protein is CASSVDTTRGTEAFF.

The chain uses TRBV14 and TRBJ1-4, with D uncertain. CDR3 length: 15 residues. With 4 bases removed from V and 0 bases from J, the gap between germline ends came to 9 bases. The V gene's germline CDR1 is SGHDN and CDR2 FVKESK. The CDR3 spells CASSPAGTTNEKLFF. CDR3 coding DNA: TGTGCCAGCAGCCCCGCCGGAACAACTAATGAAAAACTGTTTTTT.

This clonotype showed up just a few times. The V call is TRBV27, the J call TRBJ2-3; 8 bases align to TRBD2. This CDR3 comprises 16 residues. Germline lookup yields CDR1 MNHEY and CDR2 SMNVEV (reference sequence). V lost 3 bases, J lost 2 bases, and 7 bases stayed unmatched. The CDR3 loop reads CASSFSGGANTDTQYF. CDR3 DNA sequence: TGTGCCAGCAGTTTTTCCGGGGGGGCGAACACAGATACGCAGTATTTT.

The gene calls are TRBV3-1 and TRBJ2-7; TRBD2 matches 7 bases. Unmatched junction bases numbered 6, after V lost 3 bases and J lost 4 bases. CDR1 is LGHDT, CDR2 YNNKEL, per germline (reference sequence). The CDR3 sequence is 14 residues long. The CDR3 DNA is TGTGCCAGCAGCCAGAGCGGGACGGGATACGAGCAGTACTTC. It codes for CASSQSGTGYEQYF.

The V call is TRBV7-8, the J call TRBJ2-2, with D unresolved. V was clipped by 3 bases and J by 1 base, with 12 bases between them. Germline loops: CDR1 SGHVS, CDR2 FQNEAQ. CDR3 size: 16 residues. The CDR3 DNA reads as TGTGCCAGCAGCTTCCCCCGGCGAGAGAACACCGGGGAGCTGTTTTTT. It is translated as CASSFPRRENTGELFF.

This clonotype was found many times. This chain uses TRBV12-3 or TRBV12-4 with TRBJ2-1; TRBD2 aligns across 10 bases. The CDR3 has 15 residues. V was clipped by 6 bases and J by 0 bases; unmatched bases: 2. CDR3 protein: CASRQREGSYNEQFF. The DNA for the CDR3 is TGTGCCAGCAGACAGCGGGAGGGCTCCTACAATGAGCAGTTCTTC.

This clonotype showed up just a few times. The chain combines TRBV19 with TRBJ2-1; 13 bases align to TRBD2. CDR3 length: 15 amino acids. J lost 7 bases, V lost 7 bases, and 7 bases had no gene match. Germline V gives CDR1 LNHDA, CDR2 SQIVND (reference sequence). CDR3 coding DNA: TGTGCCAGTACCGGACTAGCGGGAGTCGGGAATGAGCAGTTCTTC. Translating gives CASTGLAGVGNEQFF.

The rearrangement links TRBV28 to TRBJ2-7, with TRBD2 matching over 8 bases. V trimming: 5 bases; J trimming: 5 bases; junction bases outside the gene matches: 8. This CDR3 has 14 amino acids. Germline assignment: CDR1 MDHEN and CDR2 SYDVKM. The CDR3: CASSISRTSHEQYF. DNA of the CDR3: TGTGCCAGCAGTATTTCAAGGACTAGCCACGAGCAGTACTTC.

This clonotype was found a few times. DNA of the CDR3: TGTGCCAGCACTAGGGACAGGGGCGGAAACTATCGGGCCAACGTCCTGACTTTC. As protein: CASTRDRGGNYRANVLTF. This chain joins TRBV2 and TRBJ2-6; 10 bases align to TRBD1. Unmatched junction bases numbered 14, after V lost 7 bases and J lost 5 bases. CDR1 is SNHLY and CDR2 is FYNNEI in the germline V gene. CDR3 length: 18 amino acids.

The chain combines TRBV20-1 with TRBJ2-3, with 7 positions matching TRBD2. The CDR3 length is 15 residues. Germline trimming cut 1 base from V and 6 bases from J; bases unmatched to any gene: 10. Germline V CDR1 and CDR2: DFQATT, SNEGSKA (reference sequence). CDR3 nucleotides: TGCAGTGCTAGAGGTTCTAGCGGAGGGTTGGATACGCAGTATTTT. Translated, it gives CSARGSSGGLDTQYF.

There are a few counts of this clonotype. The genes are TRBV12-3 or TRBV12-4 and TRBJ1-1; D unclear. The CDR3 is 14 residues long. V dropped 2 bases and J dropped 1 base, with 8 bases sitting between them. The DNA of the CDR3 is TGTGCCAGCAGTTTACTCCCCCAGAACACTGAAGCTTTCTTT. Amino acid sequence: CASSLLPQNTEAFF.

The V gene is TRBV7-9, the J gene TRBJ1-3; no firm D call. Germline CDR1 and CDR2: SEHNR and FQNEAQ (reference sequence). The CDR3 contains 14 residues. Trimming removed 3 bases from V and 0 bases from J, with 6 bases in between. This CDR3 reads CASSLIGSGNTIYF. Here the CDR3 DNA reads TGTGCCAGCAGCTTGATCGGCTCTGGAAACACCATATATTTT.

The V gene is TRBV27, the J gene TRBJ1-5; D is uncertain. Trimming stripped 5 bases from V and 0 bases from J, with 14 bases between. The CDR3 length is 16 residues. CDR1 is MNHEY and CDR2 is SMNVEV in the germline V gene (reference sequence). The CDR3 is CASSPAAVYSNQPQHF. The CDR3 nucleotides read TGTGCCAGCAGTCCCGCGGCTGTATATAGCAATCAGCCCCAGCATTTT.

The chain employs TRBV12-3 or TRBV12-4 and TRBJ2-3; D is possibly TRBD1 (5 bases). This CDR3 is built from 14 residues. V lost 6 bases and J 5 bases, leaving 15 bases between the germline ends. The chain's CDR3 is CASSQDIVGDTQYF. Written as DNA, the CDR3 is TGTGCCAGCAGCCAGGACATTGTTGGAGATACGCAGTATTTT.

Only a few counts were recorded for this clonotype. This chain connects TRBV20-1 to TRBJ2-7; D may be TRBD1 (6 bases). V gave up 3 bases and J gave up 4 bases, with 13 bases separating them. Per germline, CDR1 DFQATT and CDR2 SNEGSKA (reference sequence). The CDR3 consists of 13 residues. CDR3 coding DNA: TGCAGTGCTAGGAGGCAGGGGTCTTACGAGCAGTACGTC. It translates to CSARRQGSYEQYV.

The V and J genes are TRBV2 and TRBJ2-1; possible D gene TRBD2, 5 bases. V dropped 6 bases and J dropped 5 bases, with 8 bases sitting between them. The V gene's germline CDR1 is SNHLY and CDR2 FYNNEI. The CDR3 runs to 12 residues. CDR3 amino acids: CASRRVDNEQFF. The CDR3 coding sequence is TGTGCCAGCAGGCGGGTTGACAATGAGCAGTTCTTC.

This clonotype was counted ten times or more. This chain links TRBV12-3 or TRBV12-4 with TRBJ1-2; 11 nucleotides agree with TRBD1. V was pared by 5 bases and J by 3 bases, with 2 bases of the junction left unmatched. The CDR3 runs 14 residues. The CDR3 sequence is CASSPGQGDYGYTF. The CDR3 DNA sequence: TGTGCCAGCAGTCCGGGACAGGGGGACTATGGCTACACCTTC.

The CDR3 DNA is TGCGCCAGCACCAAGGGAGGCCAGGGCTCCTACAATGAGCAGTTCTTC. As protein: CASTKGGQGSYNEQFF. The genes are TRBV10-2 and TRBJ2-1, with D maybe TRBD2 (6 bases). The CDR3 loop spans 16 amino acids. From germline, CDR1 is WSHSY and CDR2 SAAADI. V lost 7 bases to trimming and J lost 0 bases, with 16 bases between them.